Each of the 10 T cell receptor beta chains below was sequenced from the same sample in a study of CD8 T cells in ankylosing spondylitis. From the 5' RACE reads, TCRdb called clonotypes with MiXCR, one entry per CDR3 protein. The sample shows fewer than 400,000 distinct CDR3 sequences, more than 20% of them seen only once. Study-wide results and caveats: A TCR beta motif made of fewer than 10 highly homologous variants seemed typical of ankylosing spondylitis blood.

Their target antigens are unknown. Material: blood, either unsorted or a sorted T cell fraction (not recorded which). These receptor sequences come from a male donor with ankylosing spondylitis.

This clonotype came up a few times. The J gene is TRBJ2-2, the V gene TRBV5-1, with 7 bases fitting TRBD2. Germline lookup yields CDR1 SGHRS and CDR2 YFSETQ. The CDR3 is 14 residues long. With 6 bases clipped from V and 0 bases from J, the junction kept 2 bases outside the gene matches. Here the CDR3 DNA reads TGCGCCAGCACTCTAGCGGCGAACACCGGGGAGCTGTTTTTT. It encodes CASTLAANTGELFF.

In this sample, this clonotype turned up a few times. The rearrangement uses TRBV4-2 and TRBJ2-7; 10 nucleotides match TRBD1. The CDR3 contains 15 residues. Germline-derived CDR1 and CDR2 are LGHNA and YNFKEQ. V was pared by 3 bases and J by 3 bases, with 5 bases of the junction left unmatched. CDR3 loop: CASSHPGTGDYEQYF. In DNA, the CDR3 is TGTGCCAGCAGCCACCCCGGGACAGGGGACTACGAGCAGTACTTC.

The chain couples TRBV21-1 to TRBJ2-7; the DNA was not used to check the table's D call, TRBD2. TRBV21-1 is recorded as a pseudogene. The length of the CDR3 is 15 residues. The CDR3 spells CASSLGLADPYEQYF. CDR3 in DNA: TGTGCCAGCAGCCTAGGACTAGCGGATCCCTACGAGCAGTACTTC.

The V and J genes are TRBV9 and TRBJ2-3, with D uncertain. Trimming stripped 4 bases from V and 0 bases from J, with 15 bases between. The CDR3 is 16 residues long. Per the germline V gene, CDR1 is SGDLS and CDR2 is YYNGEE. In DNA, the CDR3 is TGTGCCAGCAGCCAGATCCCTCCCGGGAGCACAGATACGCAGTATTTT. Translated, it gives CASSQIPPGSTDTQYF.

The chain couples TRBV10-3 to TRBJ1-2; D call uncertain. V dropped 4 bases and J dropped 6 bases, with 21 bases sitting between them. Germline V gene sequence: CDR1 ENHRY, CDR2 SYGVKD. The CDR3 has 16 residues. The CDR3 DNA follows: TGTGCCATCAGTGCCCAGCCTGACGGAAATCTACATGGCTACACCTTC. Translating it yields CAISAQPDGNLHGYTF.

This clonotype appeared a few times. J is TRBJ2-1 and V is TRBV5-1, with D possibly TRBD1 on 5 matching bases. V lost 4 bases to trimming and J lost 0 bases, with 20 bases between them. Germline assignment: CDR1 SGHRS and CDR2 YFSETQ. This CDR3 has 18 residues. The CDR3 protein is CASSTGQRIPSSYNEQFF. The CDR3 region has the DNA TGCGCCAGCAGCACCGGACAAAGGATACCGAGCTCCTACAATGAGCAGTTCTTC.

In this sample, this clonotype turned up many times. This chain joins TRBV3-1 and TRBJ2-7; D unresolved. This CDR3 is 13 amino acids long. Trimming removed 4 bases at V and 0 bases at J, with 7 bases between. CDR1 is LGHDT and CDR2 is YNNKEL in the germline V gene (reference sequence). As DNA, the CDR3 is TGTGCCAGCAGCCGCGGCAACTCCTACGAGCAGTACTTC. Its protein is CASSRGNSYEQYF.

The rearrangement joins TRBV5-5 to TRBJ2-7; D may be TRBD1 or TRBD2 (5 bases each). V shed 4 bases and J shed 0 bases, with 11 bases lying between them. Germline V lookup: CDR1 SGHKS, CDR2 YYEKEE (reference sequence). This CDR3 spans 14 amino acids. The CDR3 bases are TGTGCCAGCAGCCCCTGGGGGAGCTCCTACGAGCAGTACTTC. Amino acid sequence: CASSPWGSSYEQYF. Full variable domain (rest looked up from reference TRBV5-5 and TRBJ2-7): DAGVTQSPTHLIKTRGQQVTLRCSPISGHKSVSWYQQVLGQGPQFIFQYYEKEERGRGNFPDRFSARQFPNYSSELNVNALLLGDSALYLCASSPWGSSYEQYFGPGTRLTVT.

The CDR3 coding sequence is TGTGCCAGCAGTTACACCCGGGACAGGGCCAATTCACCCCTCCACTTT. This translates into CASSYTRDRANSPLHF. The chain uses TRBV6-5 and TRBJ1-6; 9 nucleotides agree with TRBD1. The CDR3 has 16 amino acids. Losses at the gene ends were 2 bases for V and 7 bases for J; bases not matched to a gene: 6. Looked up from germline, CDR1 is MNHEY and CDR2 is SVGAGI.

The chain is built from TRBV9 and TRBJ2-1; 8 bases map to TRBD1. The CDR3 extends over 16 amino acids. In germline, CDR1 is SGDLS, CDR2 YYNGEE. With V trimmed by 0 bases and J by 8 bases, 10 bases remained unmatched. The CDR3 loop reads CASSVGPGGYADEQFF. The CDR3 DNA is TGTGCCAGCAGCGTAGGCCCAGGGGGCTATGCCGATGAGCAGTTCTTC.